The rows below give T cell receptor beta chains drawn from one sample of a study of Tregs in tolerant kidney transplant recipients. Generated by immunoSEQ multiplex PCR, the TCRdb table keeps only in-frame clones and is missing some. The table includes 15,000 to 19,000 clones, around 90% detected once. Material for sequencing was CD8+ T cells from blood. These receptors all stem from a human donor in good health. Both conserved end residues are part of each CDR3. A D gene is named only where the DNA matches it firmly. Some rows mark clone size as missing; the rest say once, few, many or name a class of expanded clone.

j_gene: TRBJ1-2
abundance: -
v_gene: TRBV4-2
d_gene: -
CDR3aa: CASSPVGERPIGNTF
CDR3nt: TGTGCCAGCAGCCCGGTGGGGGAACGCCCCATTGGGAACACCTTC

j_gene: TRBJ1-1
abundance: -
v_gene: TRBV29-1
d_gene: TRBD1
CDR3aa: CSVGRGDMNTEAFF
CDR3nt: TGCAGCGTTGGCAGGGGGGACATGAACACTGAAGCTTTCTTT

j_gene: TRBJ2-4
abundance: -
v_gene: TRBV4-1
d_gene: -
CDR3aa: CASSQGGIQNIQYF
CDR3nt: TGCGCCAGCAGCCAAGGGGGTATTCAAAACATTCAGTACTTC

j_gene: TRBJ1-2
abundance: -
v_gene: TRBV6-1
d_gene: -
CDR3aa: CASSDLDRPWGNGYTF
CDR3nt: TGTGCCAGCAGTGACCTTGACAGGCCTTGGGGGAATGGCTACACCTTC

j_gene: TRBJ1-4
abundance: -
v_gene: TRBV25-1
d_gene: -
CDR3aa: CASSDLGEKLFF
CDR3nt: TGTGCCAGCAGTGATTTGGGGGAAAAACTGTTTTTT

j_gene: TRBJ2-3
abundance: -
v_gene: TRBV14
d_gene: -
CDR3aa: CASSQLRGTDTQYF
CDR3nt: TGTGCCAGCAGCCAACTGAGGGGCACAGATACGCAGTATTTT

j_gene: TRBJ2-3
abundance: -
v_gene: TRBV5-1
d_gene: TRBD2
CDR3aa: CASSLLLAGSTDTQYF
CDR3nt: TGCGCCAGCAGCTTGCTTCTAGCGGGTAGCACAGATACGCAGTATTTT

j_gene: TRBJ2-7
abundance: -
v_gene: TRBV5-6
d_gene: -
CDR3aa: CASSFGQTRYEQYF
CDR3nt: TGTGCCAGCAGCTTCGGCCAGACCCGCTACGAGCAGTACTTC

j_gene: TRBJ1-1
abundance: medium-sized
v_gene: TRBV30
d_gene: -
CDR3aa: CAWGRGDTEAFF
CDR3nt: TGTGCCTGGGGGCGCGGAGACACTGAAGCTTTCTTT

j_gene: TRBJ2-4
abundance: -
v_gene: TRBV30
d_gene: -
CDR3aa: CAWSVGGGNIQYF
CDR3nt: TGTGCCTGGAGTGTCGGGGGTGGAAACATTCAGTACTTC

j_gene: TRBJ1-6
abundance: -
v_gene: TRBV27
d_gene: -
CDR3aa: CASRRDKSSYNSPLHF
CDR3nt: TGTGCCAGCAGGAGGGACAAAAGCTCCTATAATTCACCCCTCCACTTT